This T cell receptor (beta chain) was recorded in a study of human T cells and chemical hapten exposure. MiXCR was run by TCRdb on the RACE reads, yielding one entry per CDR3 protein. The table has a few hundred thousand distinct CDR3 sequences, nearly 6.5% seen once. Trimming removed 3 bases at V and 0 bases at J, with 11 bases between. Germline V gene data show CDR1 as SEHNR and CDR2 as FQNEAQ (reference sequence). This CDR3 is built from 16 residues. Specified time point: patch test 2, 6 weeks after DPC sensitization. Documented treatment: therapeutic diphenylcyclopropenone sensitization with weekly scalp DPC.

The receptor comes from a woman aged 18-30 years with alopecia areata. Some clones in this sample may be carry-over from other donors' samples. The rearrangement joins TRBV7-9 to TRBJ1-4, with unresolved D. The sample here was whole blood, taken in connection with sensitization to the hapten diphenylcyclopropenone (DPC). The CDR3 spells CASSFLATTTNEKLFF. The DNA for the CDR3 is TGTGCCAGCAGCTTTCTTGCCACTACAACTAATGAAAAACTGTTTTTT.